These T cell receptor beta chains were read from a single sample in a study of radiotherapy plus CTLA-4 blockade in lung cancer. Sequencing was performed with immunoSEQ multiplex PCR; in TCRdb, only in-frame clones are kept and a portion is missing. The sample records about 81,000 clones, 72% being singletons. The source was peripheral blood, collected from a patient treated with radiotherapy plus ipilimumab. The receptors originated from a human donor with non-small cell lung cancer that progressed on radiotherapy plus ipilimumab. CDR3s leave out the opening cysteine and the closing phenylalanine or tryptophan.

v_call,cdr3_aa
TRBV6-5,ASTPDRTYGYT
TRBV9,ASSVPRGGAGGYT
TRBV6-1,ASSEEEGETQY
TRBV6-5,ASLSFYGYT
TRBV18,ASSPTGQYEQY
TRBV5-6,ASTRQDYGYT
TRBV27,ASSFVSGGGTDTQY
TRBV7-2,ASSSDRSHYGYT
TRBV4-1,ASSQDAGNSFPLH
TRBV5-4,ASSLGETSYNEQF
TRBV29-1,SVYRTGGSYEQY
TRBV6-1,ASSEPGTFVEKLF
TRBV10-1,ASSESGVGQPQH
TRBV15,ATSVDRGGYGYT
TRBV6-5,ASSTQRQPRNEQY
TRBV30,AWTRTSGGTEQF
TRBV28,ASSRPQGAREKLF
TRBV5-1,ASSLTRVDNEKLF
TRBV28,ASTTHLGQGRGYT
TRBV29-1,SVPGTNEKLF
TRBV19,ASSIQTGEAEAF
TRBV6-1,ASGQAGLLSDTQY
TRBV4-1,ASSLSGTSGYNEQF
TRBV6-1,ASSEGTGQPQH
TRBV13,ASSLSLLGRNEAF
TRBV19,ASSLGTTGAAYGYT
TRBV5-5,ASSLLGTYNEQF
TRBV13,ASSWGQGLDQPQH
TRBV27,ASSFGGSVNTEAF
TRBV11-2,ASSLRDSTDTQY
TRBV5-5,ASSARTGAGEQF